This TCR beta chain was found in a study of PD-L1 blockade in urothelial cancer. The ends were cut back, 0 bases at V and 9 bases at J, with 10 bases in the middle. Germline values: CDR1 SGDLS, CDR2 YYNGEE. This CDR3 is 13 amino acids long. TCRdb's copy holds only in-frame clones and misses some; the assay was immunoSEQ multiplex PCR. The sample yields 80,000 to 130,000 clones, 90% to 95% seen once. This clone was counted once. The chain employs TRBV9 and TRBJ2-1; D might be TRBD2 (6 bases). This clonotype was sampled from a woman of 80 years or more with urothelial cancer. Sequences were derived from PBMCs, sampled around atezolizumab (anti-PD-L1) treatment. CDR3 in DNA: TGTGCCAGCAGCGTAGCCCGGGAGCTTGAGCAGTTCTTC. Translating gives CASSVARELEQFF.